One sample yielded the 15 T cell receptor beta chains listed below, sequenced in a study of control samples from healthy donors and cancer patients (dated by TCRdb to 2020 to 2022). Preparation of the library involved the immunoSEQ multiplex PCR assay. TCRdb's version of the immuneACCESS table is confined to in-frame rearrangements and falls short of the full clone set. An unresolved V gene accounts for under half of the shortfall where checked; the remainder is of unknown origin. A total of about 84,000 clones appear in this sample, roughly 91% of them only once. Jointly, the top ten make up 15% to 18% of the sample. The sample consisted of blood. The receptors shown here come from a young man in good health.

The V and J genes are TRBV5-1 and TRBJ1-4; the D gene is possibly TRBD1 (5 bases). This CDR3 has 18 residues. The germline gives CDR1 SGHRS, CDR2 YFSETQ. Trimming stripped 1 base from V and 4 bases from J, with 20 bases between. The CDR3 DNA follows: TGCGCCAGCAGCTTGTGGCCCGTGACAGTCGACCTTAATGAAAAACTGTTTTTT. Its translation: CASSLWPVTVDLNEKLFF.

This clone was seen only a few times. The chain couples TRBV18 to TRBJ1-5; D not resolved. CDR3 length equals 13 residues. V was cut by 10 bases and J by 5 bases, with 15 bases left in between. The germline V gene encodes CDR1 KGHSH and CDR2 LQKENI. CDR3: CATRAREDQPQHF. CDR3 nucleotides: TGTGCCACCCGGGCGAGGGAGGATCAGCCCCAGCATTTT.

The CDR3 coding sequence is TGTGCCAGCAGCTTAATACCACCCAATCAGCCCCAGCATTTT. This sequence encodes CASSLIPPNQPQHF. V gene TRBV11-3 combines with J gene TRBJ1-5; D is uncertain. V shed 2 bases and J shed 3 bases, with 8 bases lying between them. From germline, CDR1 is SGHNT and CDR2 YENEEA. The CDR3 length is 14 residues. Based on the CDR3 plus reference TRBV11-3 and TRBJ1-5, the full variable domain is EAGVVQSPRYKIIEKKQPVAFWCNPISGHNTLYWYLQNLGQGPELLIRYENEEAVDDSQLPKDRFSAERLKGVDSTLKIQPAELGDSAVYLCASSLIPPNQPQHFGDGTRLSIL.

The V gene is TRBV4-1, the J gene TRBJ1-2, with TRBD1 matching 8 bases. Germline trimming cut 3 bases from V and 6 bases from J; bases unmatched to any gene: 6. The germline gives CDR1 MGHRA, CDR2 YSYEKL. There are 14 residues in the CDR3. CDR3 in DNA: TGCGCCAGCAGCCAGCGGGACAGGTCGGATGGCTACACCTTC. Protein sequence: CASSQRDRSDGYTF.

This clone came up once. This chain connects TRBV18 to TRBJ2-7, with D possibly called TRBD1 or TRBD2 (5 bases each). The V and J ends lost 3 bases and 2 bases respectively, with 14 bases between them. This CDR3 is built from 15 residues. CDR1 is KGHSH, CDR2 LQKENI, per germline. The CDR3 DNA reads TGTGCCAGCTCACCCAACCGGGACGGCGCCTACGAGCAGTACTTC. Amino acids: CASSPNRDGAYEQYF.

V gene TRBV19 combines with J gene TRBJ2-3; 9 nucleotides align to TRBD2. The CDR3 is 16 amino acids. Germline V lookup: CDR1 LNHDA, CDR2 SQIVND (reference sequence). V shed 4 bases, J shed 2 bases, and the junction held 7 bases outside the gene matches. The DNA for the CDR3 is TGTGCCAGTAGTAGGGCTAGCGGGATTCACACAGATACGCAGTATTTT. The encoded protein is CASSRASGIHTDTQYF.

This clone was recorded only once. V is TRBV4-1 and J is TRBJ2-3; 8 bases align to TRBD1. The length of the CDR3 is 18 residues. Germline CDR1 reads MGHRA; CDR2 reads YSYEKL. V shed 2 bases and J 2 bases; nucleotides not matched to a gene: 12. Written as DNA, the CDR3 is TGCGCCAGCAGCCAAAATCGGGACAGGACCGCGAACACAGATACGCAGTATTTT. Protein product: CASSQNRDRTANTDTQYF.

The J gene is TRBJ2-7, the V gene TRBV6-5, with D unclear. Trimming took 0 bases from V and 2 from J, leaving 14 bases between them. Per the germline V gene, CDR1 is MNHEY and CDR2 is SVGAGI. CDR3 size: 16 residues. The CDR3, as DNA: TGTGCCAGCAGTTACTCGAAGGGCCCGTTGACCTACGAGCAGTACTTC. Residues: CASSYSKGPLTYEQYF.

This clone was detected once. The rearrangement joins TRBV4-3 to TRBJ2-3, with a possible D match to TRBD2 (6 bases). The CDR3 loop spans 16 amino acids. The germline gives CDR1 LGHNA, CDR2 YSLEER. V gave up 4 bases and J gave up 8 bases, with 22 bases separating them. The CDR3 loop is CASSPQAGSSVGTQYF. The CDR3 nucleotides are TGCGCCAGCAGCCCCCAGGCGGGGTCGTCGGTCGGTACGCAGTATTTT.

The chain combines TRBV28 with TRBJ2-7; 10 nucleotides align to TRBD2. This CDR3 comprises 15 residues. The V segment lost 10 bases and the J segment 1 base; nucleotides outside the gene matches: 10. CDR1 MDHEN and CDR2 SYDVKM come from the germline V gene. DNA of the CDR3: TGTGCCACGACCCCGGGACTAGCGAGATCCTACGAGCAGTACTTC. It codes for CATTPGLARSYEQYF.

As for this clone: A junction boundary mismatches the germline segment, possibly from a read error. This chain uses TRBV10-3 with TRBJ2-1; 10 nucleotides line up with TRBD2. This CDR3 region has 14 residues. CDR1 ENHRY and CDR2 SYGVKD come from the germline V gene. Written as DNA, the CDR3 is TGTACCATCAGTGGAGCGGGAGGGGGCAATGAGCAGTTCTTC. Translating it yields CTISGAGGGNEQFF.

The chain employs TRBV28 and TRBJ2-5; unclear D gene. The CDR3 covers 14 residues. CDR1 and CDR2 from the germline V gene are MDHEN and SYDVKM. The ends were cut back, 5 bases at V and 0 bases at J, with 10 bases in the middle. CDR3 DNA: TGTGCCAGCAGTCAGTCTACGTACCAAGAGACCCAGTACTTC. Translating it yields CASSQSTYQETQYF.

V and J are TRBV27 and TRBJ2-7, with D perhaps TRBD2 (6 bases). V gave up 4 bases and J gave up 0 bases, with 13 bases separating them. The CDR3 is made up of 15 amino acids. Germline V lookup: CDR1 MNHEY, CDR2 SMNVEV (reference sequence). The CDR3 loop is CASSSRGVDSYEQYF. CDR3 nucleotides: TGTGCCAGCAGTTCGCGCGGGGTTGACTCCTACGAGCAGTACTTC.

The chain has TRBV7-8 and TRBJ2-7; D not resolved. CDR1 SGHVS and CDR2 FQNEAQ come from the germline V gene. V was pared by 1 base and J by 4 bases, with 8 bases between. The CDR3 contains 13 residues. CDR3 residues: CASSLDRKYEQYF. The CDR3 DNA reads as TGTGCCAGCAGCTTAGACAGAAAGTACGAGCAGTACTTC.

The V gene is TRBV15, the J gene TRBJ1-1; tentatively, D is TRBD1 (6 bases). The ends were cut back, 0 bases at V and 9 bases at J, with 14 bases in the middle. The CDR3 covers 14 residues. The germline CDR1 and CDR2 sequences are LNHNV and YYDKDF (reference sequence). CDR3 nucleotides: TGTGCCACCAGCAGAGATCCCGGACAGCCCCAAGCTTTCTTT. This encodes CATSRDPGQPQAFF.